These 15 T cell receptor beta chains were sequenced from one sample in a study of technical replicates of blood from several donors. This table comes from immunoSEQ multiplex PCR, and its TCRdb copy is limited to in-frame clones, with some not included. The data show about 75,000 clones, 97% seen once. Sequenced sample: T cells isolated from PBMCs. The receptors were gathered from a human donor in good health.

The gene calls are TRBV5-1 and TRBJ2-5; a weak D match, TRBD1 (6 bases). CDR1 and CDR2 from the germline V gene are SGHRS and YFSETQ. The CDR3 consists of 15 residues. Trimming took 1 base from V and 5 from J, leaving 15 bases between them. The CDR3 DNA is TGCGCCAGCAGCTTGAGGTTCGACAGGATGGAGACCCAGTACTTC. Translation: CASSLRFDRMETQYF.

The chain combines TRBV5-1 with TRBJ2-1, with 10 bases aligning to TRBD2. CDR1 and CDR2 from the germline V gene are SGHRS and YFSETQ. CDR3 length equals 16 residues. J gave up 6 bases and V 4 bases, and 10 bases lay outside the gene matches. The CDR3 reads CASSRKRGGLSNEQFF. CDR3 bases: TGCGCCAGCAGCAGAAAGCGGGGGGGCCTCTCCAATGAGCAGTTCTTC.

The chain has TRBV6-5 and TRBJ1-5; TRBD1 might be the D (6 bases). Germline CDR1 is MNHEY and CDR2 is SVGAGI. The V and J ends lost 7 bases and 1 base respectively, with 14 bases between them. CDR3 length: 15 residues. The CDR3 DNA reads TGTGCCAGCAAAACAGGGACGGGAAGCAATCAGCCCCAGCATTTT. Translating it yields CASKTGTGSNQPQHF.

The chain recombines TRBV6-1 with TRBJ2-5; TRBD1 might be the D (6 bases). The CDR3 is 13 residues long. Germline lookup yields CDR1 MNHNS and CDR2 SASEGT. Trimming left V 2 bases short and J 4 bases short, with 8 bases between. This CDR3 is CASSENRVETQYF. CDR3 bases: TGTGCCAGCAGTGAAAACAGGGTAGAGACCCAGTACTTC.

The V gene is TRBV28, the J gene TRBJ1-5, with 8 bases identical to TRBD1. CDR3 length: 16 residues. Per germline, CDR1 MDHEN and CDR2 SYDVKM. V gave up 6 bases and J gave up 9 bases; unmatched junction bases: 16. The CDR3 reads CASRHRGYNGDPPQHF. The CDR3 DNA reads TGTGCCAGCAGGCACAGGGGGTATAATGGTGATCCGCCCCAGCATTTT.

The DNA for the CDR3 is TGTGCCAGCAGCCCGACAGGGACGAACCAGCCCCAGCATTTT. Translated, it gives CASSPTGTNQPQHF. The gene calls are TRBV5-6 and TRBJ1-5; 7 positions agree with TRBD1. This CDR3 has 14 residues. V shed 4 bases, J shed 7 bases, and the junction held 8 bases outside the gene matches. Per the germline V gene, CDR1 is SGHDT and CDR2 is YYEEEE.

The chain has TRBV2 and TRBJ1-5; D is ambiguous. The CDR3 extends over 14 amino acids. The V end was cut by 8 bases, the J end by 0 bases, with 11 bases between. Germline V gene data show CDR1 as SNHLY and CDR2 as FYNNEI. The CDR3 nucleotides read TGTGCCAGCGGGATGAGGGATAGCAATCAGCCCCAGCATTTT. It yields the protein CASGMRDSNQPQHF.

CDR3 protein: CASSAAGDRFFSGANVLTF. The CDR3 bases are TGCGCCAGCAGTGCGGCGGGAGACCGGTTTTTTTCTGGGGCCAACGTCCTGACTTTC. The gene calls are TRBV10-1 and TRBJ2-6; 7 bases are shared with TRBD2. The CDR3 length is 19 residues. V was pared by 4 bases and J by 1 base, with 13 bases of the junction left unmatched. The germline V gene has CDR1 WNHNN and CDR2 SYGVQD (reference sequence).

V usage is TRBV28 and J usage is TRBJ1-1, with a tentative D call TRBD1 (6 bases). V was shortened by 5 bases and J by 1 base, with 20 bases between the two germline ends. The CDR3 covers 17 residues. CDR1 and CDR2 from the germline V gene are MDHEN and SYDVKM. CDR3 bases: TGTGCCAGCAGTCTAGAGGGGGGGCAGTGGGCGAACACTGAAGCTTTCTTT. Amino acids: CASSLEGGQWANTEAFF.

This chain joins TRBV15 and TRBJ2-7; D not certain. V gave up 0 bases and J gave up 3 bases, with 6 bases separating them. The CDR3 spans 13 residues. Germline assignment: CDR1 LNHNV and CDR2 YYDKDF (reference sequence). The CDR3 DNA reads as TGTGCCACCAGCAGAGACAGATACTACGAGCAGTACTTC. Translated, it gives CATSRDRYYEQYF.

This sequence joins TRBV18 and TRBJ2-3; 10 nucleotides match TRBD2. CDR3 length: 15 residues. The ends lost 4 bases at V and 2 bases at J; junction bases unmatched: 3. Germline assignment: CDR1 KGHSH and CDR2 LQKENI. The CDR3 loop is CASSQLAGSTDTQYF. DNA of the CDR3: TGTGCCAGCTCACAACTAGCGGGGTCCACAGATACGCAGTATTTT.

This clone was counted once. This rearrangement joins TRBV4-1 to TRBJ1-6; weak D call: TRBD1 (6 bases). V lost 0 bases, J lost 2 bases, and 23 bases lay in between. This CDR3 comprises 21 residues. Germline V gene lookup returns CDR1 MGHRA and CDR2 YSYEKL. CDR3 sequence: CASSQDHSDLDSHAYNSPLHF. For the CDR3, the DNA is TGCGCCAGCAGCCAAGATCATTCGGACTTGGACAGCCACGCCTATAATTCACCCCTCCACTTT.

The CDR3 region has the DNA TGTGCCACCAGCAGAGACAGGGTCTATGGCTACACCTTC. It encodes CATSRDRVYGYTF. V is TRBV15 and J is TRBJ1-2; tentative D call: TRBD1 (5 bases). Germline V gives CDR1 LNHNV, CDR2 YYDKDF (reference sequence). This CDR3 has 13 amino acids. V was cut by 0 bases and J by 4 bases, with 6 bases left in between.

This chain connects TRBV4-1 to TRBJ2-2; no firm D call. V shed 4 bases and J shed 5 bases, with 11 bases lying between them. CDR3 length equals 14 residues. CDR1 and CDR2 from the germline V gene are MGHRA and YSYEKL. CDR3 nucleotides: TGCGCCAGCAGCCCCCACTCCCTAACCGGGGAGCTGTTTTTT. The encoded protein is CASSPHSLTGELFF.

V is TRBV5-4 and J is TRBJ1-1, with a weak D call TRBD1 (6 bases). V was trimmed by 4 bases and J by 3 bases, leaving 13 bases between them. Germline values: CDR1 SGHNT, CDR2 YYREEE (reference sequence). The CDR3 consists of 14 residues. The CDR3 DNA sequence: TGTGCCAGCAGCATTCGAAACAGGGACACTGAAGCTTTCTTT. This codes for CASSIRNRDTEAFF.